This TCR beta chain was captured by sequencing in a study of T cells of healthy individuals. For this clonotype: Because the CDR3's place on the DNA is in doubt, the DNA is left out and the CDR3 is given as listed by TCRdb.

TCRdb recomputed calls from the 5' RACE reads with MiXCR, one row per CDR3 protein. The sample records about 53,000 distinct CDR3 sequences, 14% to 15% being singletons. This TCR came from a human donor in good health.

The CDR3 loop is CASSSSTGVSYNEQFF. The chain recombines TRBV28 with TRBJ2-1; TRBD1, the table's D call, lacks a check against the DNA. Germline V lookup: CDR1 MDHEN, CDR2 SYDVKM. The CDR3 is 16 residues long, ends included.